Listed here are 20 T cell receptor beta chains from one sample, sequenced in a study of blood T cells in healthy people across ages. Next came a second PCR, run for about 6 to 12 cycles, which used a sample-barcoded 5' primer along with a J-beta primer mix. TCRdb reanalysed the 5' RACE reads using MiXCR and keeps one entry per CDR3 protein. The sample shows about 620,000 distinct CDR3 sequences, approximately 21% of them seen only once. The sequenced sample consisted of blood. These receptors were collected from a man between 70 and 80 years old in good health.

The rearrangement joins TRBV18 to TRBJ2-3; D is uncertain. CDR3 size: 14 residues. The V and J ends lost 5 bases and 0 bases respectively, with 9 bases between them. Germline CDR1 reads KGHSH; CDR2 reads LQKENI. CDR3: CASSTLTSTDTQYF. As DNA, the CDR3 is TGTGCCAGCTCAACACTCACTAGCACAGATACGCAGTATTTT.

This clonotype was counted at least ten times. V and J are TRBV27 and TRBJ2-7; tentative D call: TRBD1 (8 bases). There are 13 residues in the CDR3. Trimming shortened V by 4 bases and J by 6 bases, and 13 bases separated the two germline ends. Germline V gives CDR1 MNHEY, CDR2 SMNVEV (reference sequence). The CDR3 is CASSSYRGGEQYF. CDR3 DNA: TGTGCCAGCAGTTCCTACAGGGGGGGCGAGCAGTACTTC.

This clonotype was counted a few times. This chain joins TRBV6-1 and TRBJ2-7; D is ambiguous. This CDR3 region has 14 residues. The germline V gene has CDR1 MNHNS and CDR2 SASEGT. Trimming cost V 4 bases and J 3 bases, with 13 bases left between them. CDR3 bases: TGTGCCAGCAGTGTAGGGTTTTCTCGCTACGAGCAGTACTTC. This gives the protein CASSVGFSRYEQYF.

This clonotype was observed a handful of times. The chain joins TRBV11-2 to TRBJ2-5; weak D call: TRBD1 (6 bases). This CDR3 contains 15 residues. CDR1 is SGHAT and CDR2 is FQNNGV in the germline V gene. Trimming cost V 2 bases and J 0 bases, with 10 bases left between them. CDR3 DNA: TGTGCCAGCAGCTTATCTCAGGGGTACCAAGAGACCCAGTACTTC. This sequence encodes CASSLSQGYQETQYF. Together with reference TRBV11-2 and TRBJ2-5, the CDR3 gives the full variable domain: EAGVAQSPRYKIIEKRQSVAFWCNPISGHATLYWYQQILGQGPKLLIQFQNNGVVDDSQLPKDRFSAERLKGVDSTLKIQPAKLEDSAVYLCASSLSQGYQETQYFGPGTRLLVL.

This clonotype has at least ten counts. The CDR3 loop is CASSLTSGLDVTQYF. Written as DNA, the CDR3 is TGCGCCAGCAGCCTCACGTCCGGACTAGATGTCACCCAGTACTTC. The chain has TRBV4-1 and TRBJ2-5; 7 nucleotides agree with TRBD2. Germline loops: CDR1 MGHRA, CDR2 YSYEKL. CDR3 length: 15 amino acids. The J segment lost 8 bases and the V segment lost 4 bases, leaving 13 bases of the junction unmatched.

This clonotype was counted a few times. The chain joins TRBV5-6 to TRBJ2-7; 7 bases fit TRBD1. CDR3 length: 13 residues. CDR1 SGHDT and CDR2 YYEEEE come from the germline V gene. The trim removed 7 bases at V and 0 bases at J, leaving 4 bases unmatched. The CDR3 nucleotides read TGTGCCAGCTGGGACAGCCACTCCTACGAGCAGTACTTC. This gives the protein CASWDSHSYEQYF.

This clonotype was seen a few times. CDR3 bases: TGTGCCAGCAGTCAACGGACAGGGTCGAACACCGGGGAGCTGTTTTTT. Its protein product is CASSQRTGSNTGELFF. The rearrangement links TRBV27 to TRBJ2-2; TRBD1 agrees at 8 bases. The CDR3 is made up of 16 amino acids. Germline assignment: CDR1 MNHEY and CDR2 SMNVEV (reference sequence). V lost 5 bases to trimming and J lost 0 bases; unmatched junction nucleotides: 5.

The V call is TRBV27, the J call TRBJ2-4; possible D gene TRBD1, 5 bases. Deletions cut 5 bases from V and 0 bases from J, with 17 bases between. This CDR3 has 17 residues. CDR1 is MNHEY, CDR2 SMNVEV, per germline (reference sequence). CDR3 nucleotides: TGTGCCAGCAGTCCCTATGGGGCGGTCCTAGCCAAAAACATTCAGTACTTC. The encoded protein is CASSPYGAVLAKNIQYF.

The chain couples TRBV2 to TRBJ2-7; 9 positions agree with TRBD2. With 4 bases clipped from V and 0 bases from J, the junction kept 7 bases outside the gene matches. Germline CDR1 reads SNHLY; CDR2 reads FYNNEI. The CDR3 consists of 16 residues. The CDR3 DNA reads TGTGCCAGCAGTGTTTATCGGACTAGCGTCTCCTACGAGCAGTACTTC. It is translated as CASSVYRTSVSYEQYF.

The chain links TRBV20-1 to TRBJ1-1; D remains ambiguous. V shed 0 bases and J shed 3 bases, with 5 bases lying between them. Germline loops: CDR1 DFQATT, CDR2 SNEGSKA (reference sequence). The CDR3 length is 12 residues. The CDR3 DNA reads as TGCAGTGCTAGAGACAGGCACACTGAAGCTTTCTTT. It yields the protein CSARDRHTEAFF.

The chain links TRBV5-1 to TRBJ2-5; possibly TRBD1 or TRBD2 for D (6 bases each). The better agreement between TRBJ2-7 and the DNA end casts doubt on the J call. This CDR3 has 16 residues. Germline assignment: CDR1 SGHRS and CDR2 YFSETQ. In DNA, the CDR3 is TGCGCCAGCAGCTTGGGCCCGACAGGAGGGGGCTACGAGCAGTACTTC. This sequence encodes CASSLGPTGGGYEQYF.

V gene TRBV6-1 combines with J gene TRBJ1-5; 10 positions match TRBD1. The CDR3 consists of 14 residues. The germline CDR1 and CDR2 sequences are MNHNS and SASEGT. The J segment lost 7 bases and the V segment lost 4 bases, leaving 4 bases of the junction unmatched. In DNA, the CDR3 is TGTGCCAGCAGTGGGACAGGGGGAAGACAGCCCCAGCATTTT. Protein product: CASSGTGGRQPQHF.

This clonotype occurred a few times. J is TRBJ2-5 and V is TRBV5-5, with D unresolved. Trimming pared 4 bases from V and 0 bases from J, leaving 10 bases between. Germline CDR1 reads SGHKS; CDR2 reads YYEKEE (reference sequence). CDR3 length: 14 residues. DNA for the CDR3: TGTGCCAGCAGCCACTACAGCTACCAAGAGACCCAGTACTTC. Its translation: CASSHYSYQETQYF.

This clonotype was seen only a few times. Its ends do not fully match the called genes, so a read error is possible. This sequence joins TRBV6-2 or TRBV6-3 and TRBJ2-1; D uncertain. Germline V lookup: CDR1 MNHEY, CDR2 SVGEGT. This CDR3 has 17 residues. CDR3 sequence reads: CASRPSQDGSSYNEQFF. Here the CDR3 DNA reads TGCGCCAGCAGACCAAGTCAGGACGGTAGCTCCTACAATGAGCAGTTCTTC.

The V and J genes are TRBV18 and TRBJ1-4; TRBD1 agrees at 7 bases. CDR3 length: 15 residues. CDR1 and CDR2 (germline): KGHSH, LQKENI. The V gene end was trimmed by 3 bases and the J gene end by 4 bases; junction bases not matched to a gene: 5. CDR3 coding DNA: TGTGCCAGCTCACCCACAGGGGAAATTAATGAAAAACTGTTTTTT. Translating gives CASSPTGEINEKLFF.

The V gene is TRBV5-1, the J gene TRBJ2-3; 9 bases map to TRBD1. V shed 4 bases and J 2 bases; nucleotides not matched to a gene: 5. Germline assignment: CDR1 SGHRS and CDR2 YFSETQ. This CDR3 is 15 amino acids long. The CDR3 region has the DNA TGCGCCAGCAGCCCGGACAGGGGCGCCACAGATACGCAGTATTTT. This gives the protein CASSPDRGATDTQYF.

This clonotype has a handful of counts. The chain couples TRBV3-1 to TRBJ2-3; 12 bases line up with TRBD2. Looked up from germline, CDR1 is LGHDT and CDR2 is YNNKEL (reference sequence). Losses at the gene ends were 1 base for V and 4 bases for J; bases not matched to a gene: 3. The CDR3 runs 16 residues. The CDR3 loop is CASSQGLAGEADTQYF. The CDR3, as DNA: TGTGCCAGCAGCCAAGGACTAGCGGGAGAAGCAGATACGCAGTATTTT.

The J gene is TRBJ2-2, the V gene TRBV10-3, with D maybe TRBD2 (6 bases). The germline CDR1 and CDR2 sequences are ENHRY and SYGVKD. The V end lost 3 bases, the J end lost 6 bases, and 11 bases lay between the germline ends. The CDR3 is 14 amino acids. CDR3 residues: CAISEGGSAGELFF. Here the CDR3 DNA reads TGTGCCATCAGTGAAGGAGGGTCCGCCGGGGAGCTGTTTTTT.

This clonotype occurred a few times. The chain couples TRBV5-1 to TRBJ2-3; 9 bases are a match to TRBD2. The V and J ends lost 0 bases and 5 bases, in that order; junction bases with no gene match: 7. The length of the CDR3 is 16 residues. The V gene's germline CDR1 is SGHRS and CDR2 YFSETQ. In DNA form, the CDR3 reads TGCGCCAGCAGCTTGGATGCGGGAGGGCGACGAGATACGCAGTATTTT. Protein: CASSLDAGGRRDTQYF. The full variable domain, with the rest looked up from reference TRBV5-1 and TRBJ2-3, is KAGVTQTPRYLIKTRGQQVTLSCSPISGHRSVSWYQQTPGQGLQFLFEYFSETQRNKGNFPGRFSGRQFSNSRSEMNVSTLELGDSALYLCASSLDAGGRRDTQYFGPGTRLTVL.

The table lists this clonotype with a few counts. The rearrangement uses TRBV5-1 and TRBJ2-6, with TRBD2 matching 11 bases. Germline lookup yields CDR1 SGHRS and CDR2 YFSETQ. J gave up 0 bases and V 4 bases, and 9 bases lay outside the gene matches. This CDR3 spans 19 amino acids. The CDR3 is CASSTDGLAGTSGANVLTF. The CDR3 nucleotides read TGCGCCAGCAGCACAGATGGACTAGCGGGTACCTCTGGGGCCAACGTCCTGACTTTC.